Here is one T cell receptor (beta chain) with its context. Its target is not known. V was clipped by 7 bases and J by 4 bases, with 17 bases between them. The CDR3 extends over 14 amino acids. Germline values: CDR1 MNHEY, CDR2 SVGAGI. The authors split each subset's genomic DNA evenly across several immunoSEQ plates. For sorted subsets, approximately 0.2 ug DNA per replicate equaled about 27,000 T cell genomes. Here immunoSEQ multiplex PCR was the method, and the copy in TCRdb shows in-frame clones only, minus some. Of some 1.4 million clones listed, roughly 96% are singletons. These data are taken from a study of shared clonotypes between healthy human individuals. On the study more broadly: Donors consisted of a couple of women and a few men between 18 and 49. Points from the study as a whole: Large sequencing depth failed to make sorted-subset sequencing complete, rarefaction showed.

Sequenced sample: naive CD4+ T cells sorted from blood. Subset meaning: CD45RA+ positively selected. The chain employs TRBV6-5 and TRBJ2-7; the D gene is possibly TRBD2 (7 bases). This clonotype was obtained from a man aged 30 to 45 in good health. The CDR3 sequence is CASKVPGGLYEQYF. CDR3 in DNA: TGTGCCAGCAAGGTCCCGGGGGGCCTGTACGAGCAGTACTTC.